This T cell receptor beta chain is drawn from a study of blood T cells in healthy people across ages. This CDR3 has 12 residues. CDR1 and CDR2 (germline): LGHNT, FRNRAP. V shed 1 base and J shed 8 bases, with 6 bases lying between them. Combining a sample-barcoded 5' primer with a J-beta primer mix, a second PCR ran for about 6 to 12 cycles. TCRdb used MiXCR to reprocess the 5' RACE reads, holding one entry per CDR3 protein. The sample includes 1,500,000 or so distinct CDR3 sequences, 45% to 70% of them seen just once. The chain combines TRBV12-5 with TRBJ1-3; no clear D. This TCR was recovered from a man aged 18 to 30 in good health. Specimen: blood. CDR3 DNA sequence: TGTGCTAGTGGTTTGGGAGCTTACACCATATATTTT. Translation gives CASGLGAYTIYF.